These T cell receptor beta chains were read from a single sample in a study of regulatory T cells in long-lasting Graves disease. TCRdb fed the multiplex PCR reads into MiXCR, producing one record per CDR3 protein. The sample yields about 400,000 distinct CDR3 sequences, around 21% seen once. This sample comprised peripheral blood mononuclear cells (PBMCs), obtained when the disease was refractory, from a patient treated with antithyroid drugs. The receptors were sampled from a female donor with Graves disease. CDR3s include the opening cysteine and the closing phenylalanine or tryptophan.

v_gene | CDR3aa
TRBV30 | CAWSHGQGAGNTIYF
TRBV12-3/TRBV12-4 | CASSFGTGWGDEQFF
TRBV29-1 | CSVGLAGGRAGELFF
TRBV4-1 | CAASSQEGPNSGNTIYF
TRBV7-2 | CASSQDSYSYEQYF
TRBV30 | CAWSVPWIQLKATGNTIYF
TRBV5-1 | CASSSTTGTPDETQYF
TRBV29-1 | CSVKGWSNTGELFF
TRBV19 | CASMSSQEQFF
TRBV20-1 | CSARGGWGELAKNIQYF